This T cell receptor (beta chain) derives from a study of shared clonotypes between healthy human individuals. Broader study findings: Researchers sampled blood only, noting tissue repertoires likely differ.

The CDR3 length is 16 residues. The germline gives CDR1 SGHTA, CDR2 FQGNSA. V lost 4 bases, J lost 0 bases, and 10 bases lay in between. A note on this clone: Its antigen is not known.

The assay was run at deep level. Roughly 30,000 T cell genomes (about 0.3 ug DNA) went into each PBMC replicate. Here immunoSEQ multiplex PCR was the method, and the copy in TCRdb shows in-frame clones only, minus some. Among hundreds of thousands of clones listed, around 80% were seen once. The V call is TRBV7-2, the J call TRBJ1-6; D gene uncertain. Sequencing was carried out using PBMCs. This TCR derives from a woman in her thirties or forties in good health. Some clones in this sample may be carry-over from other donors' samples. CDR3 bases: TGTGCCAGCAGCTCATTGTCTAGCTCCTATAATTCACCCCTCCACTTT. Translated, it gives CASSSLSSSYNSPLHF.